The 10 T cell receptor beta chains below all came from one sample that was sequenced in a study of OX40 agonist ivuxolimab in advanced cancers. TCRdb's table, derived via immunoSEQ multiplex PCR, lists solely in-frame clones and lacks some. The sample holds more than 70,000 clones, approximately 84% seen once. Sample: CD4+ or CD8+ T cells sorted from blood, taken in a trial of the OX40 agonist ivuxolimab. These receptors all stem from an adult with an advanced solid tumor such as melanoma, head and neck, liver or kidney cancer.

This chain joins TRBV27 and TRBJ1-6; perhaps TRBD1 as D (6 bases). The CDR3 has 16 amino acids. The germline V and J ends were trimmed by 5 bases and 6 bases, with 17 bases remaining between them. The germline V gene has CDR1 MNHEY and CDR2 SMNVEV (reference sequence). CDR3 DNA: TGTGCCAGCAGTAAAGCAGGGGTGAACTTTAATTCACCCCTCCACTTT. It is translated as CASSKAGVNFNSPLHF.

In this sample, this clone turned up once. The chain links TRBV5-1 to TRBJ2-7, with 7 bases aligning to TRBD1. V was pared by 3 bases and J by 2 bases, with 5 bases of the junction left unmatched. Germline V CDR1 and CDR2: SGHRS, YFSETQ. The CDR3 has 14 residues. The CDR3 spells CASSSGTEAYEQYF. The CDR3 nucleotides are TGCGCCAGCAGCTCCGGGACAGAAGCCTACGAGCAGTACTTC.

The chain has TRBV29-1 and TRBJ2-2; tentative D call: TRBD2 (5 bases). The V end was cut by 7 bases, the J end by 1 base, with 7 bases between. The CDR3 contains 12 residues. The germline CDR1 and CDR2 sequences are SQVTM and ANQGSEA. Here the CDR3 reads CSGSGNTGELFF. The DNA for the CDR3 is TGCAGCGGCAGCGGGAACACCGGGGAGCTGTTTTTT.

The gene calls are TRBV6-5 and TRBJ1-1; TRBD1 agrees at 12 bases. The CDR3 consists of 15 residues. Germline lookup yields CDR1 MNHEY and CDR2 SVGAGI. With V trimmed by 6 bases and J by 8 bases, 10 bases remained unmatched. The CDR3 region is CASSWDRGLSREAFF. CDR3 nucleotides: TGTGCCAGCAGCTGGGACAGGGGGCTCTCTAGAGAAGCTTTCTTT.

The rearrangement links TRBV9 to TRBJ2-3; possibly TRBD2 for D (5 bases). The CDR3 runs 12 residues. Per germline, CDR1 SGDLS and CDR2 YYNGEE. V shed 0 bases and J shed 6 bases, with 5 bases lying between them. The CDR3 sequence is CASSVAGDTQYF. CDR3 coding DNA: TGTGCCAGCAGCGTAGCGGGGGATACGCAGTATTTT.

The chain is built from TRBV21-1 and TRBJ2-3; whether TRBD1, the table's D call, matches the DNA was not checked. TRBV21-1 corresponds to a pseudogene. This CDR3 has 19 residues. CDR3 DNA: TGTGCCAGCAGCAAAGCCCCCAACAGCTTTTCAAGAGGCACAGATACGCAGTATTTT. Translating it yields CASSKAPNSFSRGTDTQYF.

This sequence joins TRBV9 and TRBJ2-7; D unclear. The CDR3 sequence is 11 residues long. V lost 4 bases and J lost 3, with 5 bases in between. The germline gives CDR1 SGDLS, CDR2 YYNGEE. The CDR3 sequence: CASSTDYEQYF. For the CDR3, the DNA is TGTGCCAGCAGCACCGACTACGAGCAGTACTTC. The full variable domain, rest sourced from reference TRBV9 and TRBJ2-7, is DSGVTQTPKHLITATGQRVTLRCSPRSGDLSVYWYQQSLDQGLQFLIQYYNGEERAKGNILERFSAQQFPDLHSELNLSSLELGDSALYFCASSTDYEQYFGPGTRLTVT.

The J gene is TRBJ1-2, the V gene TRBV13; 7 nucleotides match TRBD1. V lost 5 bases and J lost 4; bases outside the gene matches: 10. Germline CDR1 is PRHDT and CDR2 is FYEKMQ (reference sequence). There are 15 residues in the CDR3. CDR3 in amino acids: CASSPRPGQTYGYTF. The CDR3, as DNA: TGTGCCAGCAGCCCACGACCGGGACAGACCTATGGCTACACCTTC. The full variable domain, rest sourced from reference TRBV13 and TRBJ1-2, is AAGVIQSPRHLIKEKRETATLKCYPIPRHDTVYWYQQGPGQDPQFLISFYEKMQSDKGSIPDRFSAQQFSDYHSELNMSSLELGDSALYFCASSPRPGQTYGYTFGSGTRLTVV.

The J gene is TRBJ2-7, the V gene TRBV7-2; D unresolved. Trimming removed 1 base from V and 2 bases from J, with 12 bases in between. In germline, CDR1 is SGHTA, CDR2 FQGNSA. The CDR3 has 15 amino acids. CDR3 loop: CASSLGLLGPYEQYF. CDR3 DNA: TGTGCCAGCAGCTTAGGACTCCTTGGCCCCTACGAGCAGTACTTC.

The chain employs TRBV6-1 and TRBJ2-5; 11 bases are shared with TRBD2. Unmatched junction bases numbered 2, after V lost 4 bases and J lost 1 base. This CDR3 is built from 15 residues. Germline V gene sequence: CDR1 MNHNS, CDR2 SASEGT. The CDR3 region is CASSASGGPQETQYF. The CDR3, as DNA: TGTGCCAGCAGTGCTAGCGGGGGGCCCCAAGAGACCCAGTACTTC.